This entry is about one T cell receptor (beta chain). Its specificity is unknown. The record originates from a study of T cell responses to AZD1222 COVID-19 vaccine. Overall study results and limits: Possibly, clonal diversity was underestimated; donors were largely white British and included more females. Receipt of two AZD1222 doses was followed by a rise in Spike-specific TCR breadth and depth.

Second-dose timings of about 4 or about 12 weeks were pooled. The data were produced by immunoSEQ multiplex PCR, yet TCRdb's version contains in-frame clones alone and is incomplete. The sample consists of fewer than 150,000 clones, 88% of them appearing once. CDR3 length equals 12 residues. Trimming shortened V by 1 base and J by 6 bases, and 6 bases separated the two germline ends. CDR1 and CDR2 from the germline V gene are SEHNR and FQNEAQ (reference sequence). This specimen was peripheral blood, taken 28 days after the second AZD1222 dose. The V and J genes are TRBV7-9 and TRBJ1-1, with D unclear. The sequence derives from an adult who received the AZD1222 COVID-19 vaccine. CDR3 residues: CASSLGEAEAFF. In DNA, the CDR3 is TGTGCCAGCAGCTTAGGAGAAGCTGAAGCTTTCTTT.